Sequencing of this T cell receptor beta chain was carried out in a study of human T cells and chemical hapten exposure. Overall study context: TCR yields differed between samples (mainly from small differences in pooled library volume). Findings of the study overall: Sensitization with DPC brought no change to TCRs above 1 in 1000 in frequency.

The library tagged each cDNA molecule with unique molecular identifiers. TCRdb reanalysed the RACE reads using MiXCR and keeps one entry per CDR3 protein. Among about 77,000 distinct CDR3 sequences listed, 8.5% to 9.5% were seen once. In its sample, this clonotype was seen a few times. Its target is unknown. The time point: healthy volunteer bleed at 6 weeks. It was from unfractionated whole blood that total RNA was extracted. This CDR3 contains 17 residues. Germline values: CDR1 MNHNY, CDR2 SVGAGI (reference sequence). V shed 2 bases and J shed 5 bases, with 19 bases lying between them. The sequencing input was whole blood. The V gene is TRBV6-6, the J gene TRBJ1-5, with a tentative D call TRBD1 (6 bases). This TCR was recovered from a female donor in good health. Some clones in this sample may be carry-over from other donors' samples. CDR3 coding DNA: TGTGCCAGCAGTTACGGGTACCAGGGGAAAATCTATCAGCCCCAGCATTTT. It encodes CASSYGYQGKIYQPQHF.